Below are 29 T cell receptor beta chains sequenced from a single sample in a study of T cell repertoires in cytomegalovirus infection. TCRdb passed the reads through MiXCR, listing each CDR3 protein once. The data show about 490,000 distinct CDR3 sequences, approximately 10% seen once. The sequencing input was PBMCs. The receptors here all came from a human donor in good health (CMV status not recorded). Some clones in this sample may be carry-over from other donors' samples.

The sample holds many counts of this clonotype. V is TRBV7-9 and J is TRBJ2-2; D gene unclear. The ends were cut back, 1 base at V and 6 bases at J, with 15 bases in the middle. Germline V CDR1 and CDR2: SEHNR, FQNEAQ (reference sequence). The CDR3 has 16 amino acids. CDR3 coding DNA: TGTGCCAGCAGCTTAGTTAGAGCATCCAGACCCGGGGAGCTGTTTTTT. Its protein is CASSLVRASRPGELFF.

This clonotype was seen many times. The chain joins TRBV12-3 or TRBV12-4 to TRBJ2-7; TRBD2 might be the D (5 bases). The CDR3 totals 11 residues. With 5 bases removed from V and 5 bases from J, the gap between germline ends came to 7 bases. This CDR3 reads CASSPGDEQYF. The CDR3 region has the DNA TGTGCCAGCAGTCCCGGGGACGAGCAGTACTTC.

This clonotype was seen many times. The chain couples TRBV11-2 to TRBJ2-2; either TRBD1 or TRBD2 may supply D (5 bases each). Germline V gene data show CDR1 as SGHAT and CDR2 as FQNNGV. With 5 bases removed from V and 7 bases from J, the gap between germline ends came to 20 bases. The CDR3 has 16 residues. The CDR3 nucleotides read TGTGCCAGCAGCCGGGGCTTTACTGGGCAGCGCGGGGAGCTGTTTTTT. Translating it yields CASSRGFTGQRGELFF.

This clonotype was detected only a few times. V is TRBV19 and J is TRBJ1-1, with D tentatively TRBD1 (5 bases). CDR1 and CDR2 (germline): LNHDA, SQIVND (reference sequence). The CDR3 covers 18 residues. V lost 0 bases and J lost 1, with 18 bases in between. DNA of the CDR3: TGTGCCAGTAGTATAGATGAGGCATTGAGGGGTACGAACACTGAAGCTTTCTTT. Its protein is CASSIDEALRGTNTEAFF.

This clonotype was found many times. V is TRBV2 and J is TRBJ1-3; D unclear. V shed 7 bases and J shed 0 bases, with 7 bases lying between them. Germline V gene sequence: CDR1 SNHLY, CDR2 FYNNEI. The CDR3 totals 13 residues. For the CDR3, the DNA is TGTGCCAGCAAGGAGATCTCTGGAAACACCATATATTTT. The encoded protein is CASKEISGNTIYF.

This clonotype turned up a few times. The chain carries TRBV29-1 and TRBJ1-2; 11 bases align to TRBD1. This CDR3 is 17 amino acids long. Germline lookup yields CDR1 SQVTM and CDR2 ANQGSEA. The V segment lost 2 bases and the J segment 4 bases; nucleotides outside the gene matches: 12. The CDR3 spells CSVESGQGGWGGYGYTF. The CDR3 bases are TGCAGCGTTGAATCGGGACAGGGGGGGTGGGGGGGCTATGGCTACACCTTC. Drawing the rest from reference TRBV29-1 and TRBJ1-2, the complete variable domain is SAVISQKPSRDICQRGTSLTIQCQVDSQVTMMFWYRQQPGQSLTLIATANQGSEATYESGFVIDKFPISRPNLTFSTLTVSNMSPEDSSIYLCSVESGQGGWGGYGYTFGSGTRLTVV.

This clonotype was counted a few times. This chain connects TRBV5-6 to TRBJ1-5, with unresolved D. The V end was cut by 0 bases, the J end by 7 bases, with 14 bases between. CDR3 length equals 15 residues. Germline V gene lookup returns CDR1 SGHDT and CDR2 YYEEEE. The CDR3 loop is CASSLALDRAQPQHF. CDR3 DNA: TGTGCCAGCAGCTTGGCCCTTGACCGGGCCCAGCCCCAGCATTTT.

This clonotype was counted a few times. The J gene is TRBJ2-1, the V gene TRBV20-1; 12 nucleotides line up with TRBD2. Unmatched junction bases numbered 5, after V lost 1 base and J lost 4 bases. The V gene's germline CDR1 is DFQATT and CDR2 SNEGSKA (reference sequence). The CDR3 consists of 16 residues. The CDR3 DNA reads as TGCAGTGCTAGAGGACTAGCGGGAGCCCGGTACAATGAGCAGTTCTTC. Amino acids: CSARGLAGARYNEQFF.

This clonotype was counted between two and nine times. The CDR3 sequence: CASSGHRGDTEAFF. The CDR3 coding sequence is TGTGCCAGTAGTGGGCACAGAGGGGACACTGAAGCTTTCTTT. The chain has TRBV19 and TRBJ1-1, with TRBD1 as a possible D gene (5 bases). CDR3 length: 14 amino acids. Germline V lookup: CDR1 LNHDA, CDR2 SQIVND (reference sequence). The V end lost 5 bases, the J end lost 3 bases, and 13 bases lay between the germline ends.

The chain is built from TRBV20-1 and TRBJ2-2, with 7 bases identical to TRBD2. After removal of 3 bases from V and 6 bases from J, the junction contained 7 bases not matched to a gene. The germline V gene encodes CDR1 DFQATT and CDR2 SNEGSKA (reference sequence). The CDR3 contains 14 residues. In nucleotides, the CDR3 is TGCAGTGCTAGGAGAGCGGGAAATGCCGGGGAGCTGTTTTTT. Its translation is CSARRAGNAGELFF.

This clonotype was found many times. As DNA, the CDR3 is TGTGCCAGCAGCTTCGGACAGGGCATGGGTGGCTACACCTTC. This translates into CASSFGQGMGGYTF. The chain has TRBV7-2 and TRBJ1-2, with 8 bases fitting TRBD1. The CDR3 spans 14 residues. The germline gives CDR1 SGHTA, CDR2 FQGNSA. The V gene end was trimmed by 3 bases and the J gene end by 7 bases; junction bases not matched to a gene: 7.

There are many counts of this clonotype. The genes are TRBV20-1 and TRBJ1-1; D ambiguous. The V end lost 3 bases, the J end lost 5 bases, and 19 bases lay between the germline ends. Germline assignment: CDR1 DFQATT and CDR2 SNEGSKA (reference sequence). The CDR3 has 15 residues. As DNA, the CDR3 is TGCAGTGCTAGCGCGGGGTCCGCTGGAGTTACTGAAGCTTTCTTT. Protein sequence: CSASAGSAGVTEAFF.

V and J are TRBV20-1 and TRBJ1-1; D may be TRBD1 (6 bases). Trimming took off 3 bases at V and 0 bases at J, with 11 bases between the two ends. The germline V gene has CDR1 DFQATT and CDR2 SNEGSKA (reference sequence). The CDR3 is made up of 14 amino acids. The CDR3 loop is CSASRGHLNTEAFF. DNA of the CDR3: TGCAGTGCTAGCCGGGGACACCTGAACACTGAAGCTTTCTTT.

This CDR3 is CASSPRTGPGLTDTQYF. The CDR3 DNA sequence: TGTGCCAGCAGCCCACGGACAGGTCCAGGTCTCACAGATACGCAGTATTTT. The rearrangement links TRBV9 to TRBJ2-3; 7 positions agree with TRBD1. This CDR3 has 17 amino acids. Germline V gene sequence: CDR1 SGDLS, CDR2 YYNGEE. V lost 4 bases to trimming and J lost 2 bases; unmatched junction nucleotides: 13.

This sequence joins TRBV7-9 and TRBJ2-7; D not resolved. Germline lookup yields CDR1 SEHNR and CDR2 FQNEAQ (reference sequence). V lost 4 bases, J lost 6 bases, and 10 bases lay in between. CDR3 length equals 12 residues. CDR3 sequence: CASSSEGLEQYF. The CDR3 DNA reads as TGTGCCAGCAGCTCGGAAGGGCTCGAGCAGTACTTC.

This clonotype was picked up many times. CDR3 DNA: TGTGCCAGCACAACACCAGGTTGGGACACCGGGGAGCTGTTTTTT. Its translation: CASTTPGWDTGELFF. The rearrangement links TRBV11-2 to TRBJ2-2, with no clear D. CDR3 length: 15 amino acids. Germline V lookup: CDR1 SGHAT, CDR2 FQNNGV. With 7 bases removed from V and 3 bases from J, the gap between germline ends came to 15 bases.

About this clonotype itself: A much larger clonotype is one base distant, so this may be a read error. The V call is TRBV24-1, the J call TRBJ2-7; D gene ambiguous. This CDR3 spans 11 amino acids. The V end was cut by 9 bases, the J end by 0 bases, with 5 bases between. Germline CDR1 is KGHDR and CDR2 is SFDVKD. CDR3 coding DNA: TGTGCCACCCTGTGCTCCTACGAGCAGTACTTC. This gives the protein CATLCSYEQYF.

This clonotype was recorded at least ten times. The chain carries TRBV6-1 and TRBJ1-1; D is possibly TRBD1 (5 bases). This CDR3 is built from 12 residues. In germline, CDR1 is MNHNS, CDR2 SASEGT. Trimming took off 8 bases at V and 1 base at J, with 8 bases between the two ends. CDR3 sequence reads: CASPRGNTEAFF. The CDR3 DNA follows: TGTGCCAGCCCAAGGGGGAACACTGAAGCTTTCTTT.

At least ten counts were recorded for this clonotype. V usage is TRBV30 and J usage is TRBJ1-2; D possibly corresponds to TRBD1 (5 bases). V was clipped by 1 base and J by 10 bases, with 13 bases between them. Germline V gene sequence: CDR1 GTSNPN, CDR2 SVGIG (reference sequence). The CDR3 length is 12 residues. CDR3 nucleotide sequence: TGTGCCTGGAGTGCCCAGGGCAGGGACTACACCTTC. This gives the protein CAWSAQGRDYTF.

This clonotype was detected many times. This sequence joins TRBV20-1 and TRBJ2-4, with D hard to call. The CDR3 sequence is 13 residues long. Germline CDR1 is DFQATT and CDR2 is SNEGSKA (reference sequence). Trimming shortened V by 7 bases and J by 0 bases, and 10 bases separated the two germline ends. The CDR3 DNA reads TGCAGTGTTCCGACCTTAGCCAAAAACATTCAGTACTTC. As protein: CSVPTLAKNIQYF.

This clonotype occurred many times. The chain couples TRBV7-6 to TRBJ2-2; D is possibly TRBD2 (6 bases). The CDR3 extends over 16 amino acids. Germline assignment: CDR1 SGHVS and CDR2 FNYEAQ. V dropped 4 bases and J dropped 2 bases, with 14 bases sitting between them. CDR3 nucleotides: TGTGCCAGCAGCTACTTTACTAGCAGAAACACCGGGGAGCTGTTTTTT. Protein: CASSYFTSRNTGELFF.

This clonotype was recorded many times. The chain carries TRBV3-1 and TRBJ2-7; no definite D call. V lost 0 bases and J 0 bases, leaving 9 bases between the germline ends. The CDR3 sequence is 15 residues long. Germline CDR1 is LGHDT and CDR2 is YNNKEL (reference sequence). CDR3 DNA: TGTGCCAGCAGCCAAGACTATCCCCTCTCCTACGAGCAGTACTTC. Protein product: CASSQDYPLSYEQYF.

This clonotype was observed a handful of times. The rearrangement links TRBV15 to TRBJ2-5, with D uncertain. Per germline, CDR1 LNHNV and CDR2 YYDKDF (reference sequence). This CDR3 comprises 11 residues. Trimming left V 3 bases short and J 3 bases short, with 2 bases between. DNA of the CDR3: TGTGCCACCAGCAGTAAAGAGACCCAGTACTTC. Translated, it gives CATSSKETQYF.

This clonotype was detected many times. The chain recombines TRBV7-2 with TRBJ1-2, with a possible D match to TRBD1 (6 bases). The V and J ends lost 1 base and 5 bases respectively, with 11 bases between them. The CDR3 totals 14 residues. Germline values: CDR1 SGHTA, CDR2 FQGNSA. The CDR3, as DNA: TGTGCCAGCAGCTTAGGTGGTACAGGGTATGGCTACACCTTC. Translating it yields CASSLGGTGYGYTF.

This chain links TRBV29-1 with TRBJ2-3, with a weak D call TRBD2 (7 bases). V dropped 7 bases and J dropped 5 bases, with 16 bases sitting between them. Germline V gene sequence: CDR1 SQVTM, CDR2 ANQGSEA. The CDR3 loop spans 13 amino acids. The CDR3: CSARGGAKDTQYF. CDR3 coding DNA: TGCAGCGCCCGAGGGGGGGCAAAAGATACGCAGTATTTT.

The rearrangement links TRBV20-1 to TRBJ1-2, with unresolved D. The germline V and J ends were trimmed by 5 bases and 2 bases, with 15 bases remaining between them. The germline V gene has CDR1 DFQATT and CDR2 SNEGSKA (reference sequence). The CDR3 runs 14 residues. This CDR3 reads CSAGSGGRNYGYTF. DNA for the CDR3: TGCAGTGCTGGGTCCGGTGGGCGAAACTATGGCTACACCTTC.

This clonotype was seen many times. The rearrangement joins TRBV28 to TRBJ2-1; TRBD1 matches 8 bases. The CDR3 covers 20 residues. J lost 2 bases, V lost 4 bases, and 19 bases had no gene match. Germline CDR1 and CDR2: MDHEN and SYDVKM. In nucleotides, the CDR3 is TGTGCCAGCAGTTCTAAATCGGGACAGGTCCGTGGGTCGCCCTACAATGAGCAGTTCTTC. It yields the protein CASSSKSGQVRGSPYNEQFF.

The gene calls are TRBV18 and TRBJ1-1, with TRBD1 matching over 9 bases. Germline assignment: CDR1 KGHSH and CDR2 LQKENI. CDR3 size: 15 residues. V gave up 1 base and J gave up 3 bases; unmatched junction bases: 3. The CDR3 sequence: CASSPLQGADTEAFF. The CDR3 DNA sequence: TGTGCCAGCTCACCACTACAGGGGGCTGACACTGAAGCTTTCTTT.

This rearrangement joins TRBV2 to TRBJ1-2, with D tentatively TRBD1 (5 bases). The germline V and J ends were trimmed by 7 bases and 8 bases, with 17 bases remaining between them. Germline CDR1 reads SNHLY; CDR2 reads FYNNEI. The CDR3 has 13 amino acids. The CDR3 DNA reads as TGTGCCAGCACCTTGGAAGGGGACGACGGCTACACCTTC. Its protein is CASTLEGDDGYTF.